The entry below describes one T cell receptor beta chain. Germline values: CDR1 LGHNA, CDR2 YNFKEQ. The CDR3 sequence is 19 residues long. V lost 3 bases, J lost 1 base, and 22 bases lay in between. Original processing notes: Researchers report that nucleated cell counts were estimated from reference gene primer amplification. Data came from immunoSEQ multiplex PCR; TCRdb stores just in-frame clones and leaves some out. That table is the source of V, J and clone size, and D and trimming were worked out from the DNA. The data hold 100,000 to 150,000 clones, with about 70% observed a single time. This specimen belongs to a study of blood T cell repertoires in COVID-19. About the study: Both acute and convalescent COVID-19 samples were obtained from the United States, Italy and Spain. T cells, B-cell-depleted T cells, or PBMCs supplied cDNA or gDNA.

The sequenced sample was peripheral blood. This chain links TRBV4-2 with TRBJ1-5; D is perhaps TRBD1 (6 bases). The clonotype comes from a man in his fifties or sixties with acute or convalescent COVID-19. CDR3 bases: TGTGCCAGCAGCCAGCCCACCGGTGGGGGCCAATTGAGCAATCAGCCCCAGCATTTT. This sequence encodes CASSQPTGGGQLSNQPQHF.